This is a list of T cell receptor beta chains from one sample in a study of cytomegalovirus exposure and HLA in healthy donors. Generated by immunoSEQ multiplex PCR, the TCRdb table keeps only in-frame clones and is missing some. The profile shows 90,000 to 140,000 clones, more than 85% of them singletons. The material sequenced was PBMCs. The origin of the receptors is a woman aged 18-29 years in good health and CMV-seropositive. CDR3s include the opening cysteine and the closing phenylalanine or tryptophan. The order of the fields is D gene, V gene, J gene, clone size, CDR3 DNA, CDR3 protein. D genes are given only for firm matches. A clone size is listed for some rows: how often the clone was seen (once, few, many), or a class if it is expanded.

d_call: .; v_call: TRBV5-1; j_call: TRBJ2-2; clone_size: .; cdr3_nt: TGCGCCAGCAGCTCGGGACTGGCTGACGGGGAGCTGTTTTTT; cdr3_aa: CASSSGLADGELFF
d_call: .; v_call: TRBV5-1; j_call: TRBJ2-7; clone_size: once; cdr3_nt: TGCGCCAGCAGCTTGGGGGCGACAGTCTCCTACGAGCAGTACTTC; cdr3_aa: CASSLGATVSYEQYF
d_call: .; v_call: TRBV9; j_call: TRBJ1-2; clone_size: .; cdr3_nt: TGTGCCAGCAGCGCCCGAGGGAGCAGGGGAATCTATGGCTACACCTTC; cdr3_aa: CASSARGSRGIYGYTF
d_call: TRBD1; v_call: TRBV5-4; j_call: TRBJ1-2; clone_size: once; cdr3_nt: TGTGCCAGCAGCTTGGACCTCGGGACAGGCGGCGGCTACACCTTC; cdr3_aa: CASSLDLGTGGGYTF
d_call: .; v_call: TRBV9; j_call: TRBJ2-1; clone_size: .; cdr3_nt: TGTGCCAGCAGCGTAGGTCCTACCGGACAGAGCTCCTACAATGAGCAGTTCTTC; cdr3_aa: CASSVGPTGQSSYNEQFF
d_call: TRBD1; v_call: TRBV12-5; j_call: TRBJ1-6; clone_size: .; cdr3_nt: TGTGCTAGTGCCTCAGTGGGACAGGGCCTAAATTCACCCCTCCACTTT; cdr3_aa: CASASVGQGLNSPLHF
d_call: TRBD1; v_call: TRBV2; j_call: TRBJ2-2; clone_size: few; cdr3_nt: TGTGCCAGCATGCTGGACAGGGCCCCCGGGGAGCTGTTTTTT; cdr3_aa: CASMLDRAPGELFF
d_call: .; v_call: TRBV29-1; j_call: TRBJ2-1; clone_size: .; cdr3_nt: TGCAGCGTTGTGGAGGGTATTAGGATTGACAATGAGCAGTTCTTC; cdr3_aa: CSVVEGIRIDNEQFF
d_call: TRBD2; v_call: TRBV11-3; j_call: TRBJ2-7; clone_size: once; cdr3_nt: TGTGCCAGCAGCTTTGGACTAGACTTTTCCTACGAGCAGTACTTC; cdr3_aa: CASSFGLDFSYEQYF
d_call: TRBD1; v_call: TRBV5-4; j_call: TRBJ1-4; clone_size: .; cdr3_nt: TGTGCCAGCAGCTTGGAGGCAGGGGGCGCGGAAAAACTGTTTTTT; cdr3_aa: CASSLEAGGAEKLFF
d_call: .; v_call: TRBV9; j_call: TRBJ1-5; clone_size: .; cdr3_nt: TGTGCCAGCAGCGTAGGGCAGGGCGATCAGCCCCAGCATTTT; cdr3_aa: CASSVGQGDQPQHF
d_call: TRBD2; v_call: TRBV6-5; j_call: TRBJ2-3; clone_size: .; cdr3_nt: TGTGCCAGCAGTCGGACTAGCAGGACAGATACGCAGTATTTT; cdr3_aa: CASSRTSRTDTQYF
d_call: TRBD1; v_call: TRBV9; j_call: TRBJ1-2; clone_size: .; cdr3_nt: TGTGCCAGCAGCGTAGATACAGGGGGAGGCTATGGCTACACCTTC; cdr3_aa: CASSVDTGGGYGYTF
d_call: .; v_call: TRBV18; j_call: TRBJ2-1; clone_size: .; cdr3_nt: TGTGCCAGCTCACCACCTGACGGGTTCAATGAGCAGTTCTTC; cdr3_aa: CASSPPDGFNEQFF
d_call: .; v_call: TRBV5-4; j_call: TRBJ1-2; clone_size: .; cdr3_nt: TGTGCCAGCAGCCTTACAGGGTTCGGTGGCTACACCTTC; cdr3_aa: CASSLTGFGGYTF
d_call: TRBD1; v_call: TRBV10-3; j_call: TRBJ2-3; clone_size: .; cdr3_nt: TGTGCCACAATGAAGACAGGGTTGGTTTCTAGCACAGATACGCAGTATTTT; cdr3_aa: CATMKTGLVSSTDTQYF
d_call: .; v_call: TRBV30; j_call: TRBJ1-2; clone_size: .; cdr3_nt: TGTGCCTGGAGTGTAAATGTGGGGGCTGGCTACACCTTC; cdr3_aa: CAWSVNVGAGYTF
d_call: TRBD2; v_call: TRBV27; j_call: TRBJ2-2; clone_size: .; cdr3_nt: TGTGCCAGCAGTCTTAGCGGGGGGGCCACCGGGGAGCTGTTTTTT; cdr3_aa: CASSLSGGATGELFF
d_call: TRBD1; v_call: TRBV28; j_call: TRBJ1-2; clone_size: once; cdr3_nt: TGTGCCAGCAGTTCACAGGGGGGAGGGAACTATGGCTACACCTTC; cdr3_aa: CASSSQGGGNYGYTF
d_call: TRBD1; v_call: TRBV30; j_call: TRBJ1-2; clone_size: .; cdr3_nt: TGTGCCTGGAGACAAACGACAGGGAGCAGCTTC; cdr3_aa: CAWRQTTGSSF
d_call: .; v_call: TRBV27; j_call: TRBJ1-4; clone_size: .; cdr3_nt: TGTGCCAGCAGTTTAGCGGGATTAACTAATGAAAAACTGTTTTTT; cdr3_aa: CASSLAGLTNEKLFF
d_call: .; v_call: TRBV15; j_call: TRBJ1-6; clone_size: few; cdr3_nt: TGTGCCACCAGCAGTGACAGGTTTAATTCACCCCTCCACTTT; cdr3_aa: CATSSDRFNSPLHF
d_call: TRBD1; v_call: TRBV19; j_call: TRBJ1-2; clone_size: .; cdr3_nt: TGTGCCAGTAGTATCAAACAGGGGAACTATGGCTACACCTTC; cdr3_aa: CASSIKQGNYGYTF
d_call: TRBD2; v_call: TRBV29-1; j_call: TRBJ2-5; clone_size: .; cdr3_nt: TGCAGCGCTGGCCGGGGGGGTGTTGAGACCCAGTACTTC; cdr3_aa: CSAGRGGVETQYF
d_call: .; v_call: TRBV7-9; j_call: TRBJ1-5; clone_size: once; cdr3_nt: TGTGCCAGCAGCTTAGGAGGCCAGGGAAGCCAGCCCCAGCATTTT; cdr3_aa: CASSLGGQGSQPQHF
d_call: TRBD1; v_call: TRBV5-5; j_call: TRBJ2-3; clone_size: .; cdr3_nt: TGTGCCAGCAGCTTAGGACAGGATGAAGATACGCAGTATTTT; cdr3_aa: CASSLGQDEDTQYF
d_call: TRBD1; v_call: TRBV28; j_call: TRBJ2-7; clone_size: .; cdr3_nt: TGTGCCAGCAGTTTATGGGGGACAGGGAGGGCCTACGAGCAGTACTTC; cdr3_aa: CASSLWGTGRAYEQYF
d_call: .; v_call: TRBV4-1; j_call: TRBJ2-7; clone_size: few; cdr3_nt: TGCGCCAGCAGCCAAGACCGGACAGAGTCCTACGAGCAGTACTTC; cdr3_aa: CASSQDRTESYEQYF
d_call: TRBD1; v_call: TRBV11-3; j_call: TRBJ1-3; clone_size: .; cdr3_nt: TGTGCCAGCAGCTTAGACCCAGGACAGGGTGGAAACACCATATATTTT; cdr3_aa: CASSLDPGQGGNTIYF
d_call: TRBD1; v_call: TRBV11-2; j_call: TRBJ2-7; clone_size: .; cdr3_nt: TGTGCCAGCAGCTTGGCCGGGACAGGTTTATACTACGAGCAGTACTTC; cdr3_aa: CASSLAGTGLYYEQYF
d_call: .; v_call: TRBV19; j_call: TRBJ1-1; clone_size: .; cdr3_nt: TGTGCCAGTAGTATAGGCCAGGGAAGTACTGAAGCTTTCTTT; cdr3_aa: CASSIGQGSTEAFF
d_call: .; v_call: TRBV19; j_call: TRBJ1-6; clone_size: once; cdr3_nt: TGTGCCAGTAGTATAGGGTCAGCCTATAATTCACCCCTCCACTTT; cdr3_aa: CASSIGSAYNSPLHF
d_call: .; v_call: TRBV15; j_call: TRBJ2-3; clone_size: .; cdr3_nt: TGTGCCACCAGCAGCCGGGACTTAACAGATACGCAGTATTTT; cdr3_aa: CATSSRDLTDTQYF
d_call: TRBD1; v_call: TRBV5-1; j_call: TRBJ2-7; clone_size: .; cdr3_nt: TGCGCCAGCCGGGACAGAGAGCGAGAGCAGTACTTC; cdr3_aa: CASRDREREQYF
d_call: TRBD1; v_call: TRBV28; j_call: TRBJ1-1; clone_size: .; cdr3_nt: TGTGCCAGCAGTTTTAACAGGGGGAGGGCGGCTTTCTTT; cdr3_aa: CASSFNRGRAAFF
d_call: TRBD1; v_call: TRBV2; j_call: TRBJ1-2; clone_size: .; cdr3_nt: TGTGCCAGCAGCCCGGACAGGGGGTCTCTCTATGGCTACACCTTC; cdr3_aa: CASSPDRGSLYGYTF
d_call: .; v_call: TRBV5-1; j_call: TRBJ1-2; clone_size: .; cdr3_nt: TGCGCCAGCAGCTTAGGCAGGGGCTATGGCTACACCTTC; cdr3_aa: CASSLGRGYGYTF
d_call: .; v_call: TRBV5-1; j_call: TRBJ1-1; clone_size: .; cdr3_nt: TGCGCCAGCAGCTTGACGGGTCTGAACACTGAAGCTTTCTTT; cdr3_aa: CASSLTGLNTEAFF
d_call: TRBD1; v_call: TRBV28; j_call: TRBJ1-5; clone_size: .; cdr3_nt: TGTGCCAGCAGTTTGTTTGGAAGGTCAGGGGGTGGGGGCAATCAGCCCCAGCATTTT; cdr3_aa: CASSLFGRSGGGGNQPQHF
d_call: .; v_call: TRBV15; j_call: TRBJ2-7; clone_size: once; cdr3_nt: TGTGCCACCAGCCGGGTCAGCTACGAGCAGTACTTC; cdr3_aa: CATSRVSYEQYF
d_call: .; v_call: TRBV7-2; j_call: TRBJ2-1; clone_size: .; cdr3_nt: TGTGCCAGCAGCTTAGACCTAGTCTCGAATGAGCAGTTCTTC; cdr3_aa: CASSLDLVSNEQFF
d_call: TRBD2; v_call: TRBV29-1; j_call: TRBJ2-3; clone_size: .; cdr3_nt: TGCAGCGTTGTAGAGGGCGGGGAGGGGACGCAGTATTTT; cdr3_aa: CSVVEGGEGTQYF
d_call: .; v_call: TRBV2; j_call: TRBJ2-1; clone_size: .; cdr3_nt: TGTGCCAGCAGGCTAGCGTACTCCTACAATGAGCAGTTCTTC; cdr3_aa: CASRLAYSYNEQFF
d_call: .; v_call: TRBV5-6; j_call: TRBJ1-2; clone_size: .; cdr3_nt: TGTGCCAGCAGCTTGGAACGGACAACCTACTATGGCTACACCTTC; cdr3_aa: CASSLERTTYYGYTF
d_call: TRBD1; v_call: TRBV5-6; j_call: TRBJ2-7; clone_size: few; cdr3_nt: TGTGCCAGCAGCTTGGGGGACAGTTCCTACGAGCAGTACTTC; cdr3_aa: CASSLGDSSYEQYF
d_call: .; v_call: TRBV21-1; j_call: TRBJ2-3; clone_size: .; cdr3_nt: TGTGCCAGCAGCACCAATTCCCGGGGGGGTTGCACAGATACGCAGTATTTT; cdr3_aa: CASSTNSRGGCTDTQYF
d_call: TRBD1; v_call: TRBV15; j_call: TRBJ1-1; clone_size: .; cdr3_nt: TGTGCCACCAGCAGGCACAGGGGGCCAACTGAAGCTTTCTTT; cdr3_aa: CATSRHRGPTEAFF
d_call: .; v_call: TRBV5-4; j_call: TRBJ2-3; clone_size: .; cdr3_nt: TGTGCCAGCAGCTTGGAGACGGGAGGACAGCTGGATACGCAGTATTTT; cdr3_aa: CASSLETGGQLDTQYF
d_call: .; v_call: TRBV5-6; j_call: TRBJ1-2; clone_size: .; cdr3_nt: TGTGCCAGCAGCTGGGTGGGTGACAGGACCACCTATGGCTACACCTTC; cdr3_aa: CASSWVGDRTTYGYTF
d_call: TRBD2; v_call: TRBV9; j_call: TRBJ2-3; clone_size: .; cdr3_nt: TGTGCCAGCAGCGCCAGCGGGGTCAGCACAGATACGCAGTATTTT; cdr3_aa: CASSASGVSTDTQYF
d_call: .; v_call: TRBV4-1; j_call: TRBJ1-5; clone_size: .; cdr3_nt: TGCGCCAGCAGCCAAGAATTTGGAGGGACGGGGCAGCCCCAGCATTTT; cdr3_aa: CASSQEFGGTGQPQHF
d_call: .; v_call: TRBV29-1; j_call: TRBJ1-1; clone_size: .; cdr3_nt: TGCAGCGTTGGGCGAAAGGGGCTGAACACTGAAGCTTTCTTT; cdr3_aa: CSVGRKGLNTEAFF
d_call: .; v_call: TRBV28; j_call: TRBJ2-3; clone_size: .; cdr3_nt: TGTGCCAGCACCTTACAGGGAGTGGAAGGCTCCCTCAGCAGCACAGATACGCAGTATTTT; cdr3_aa: CASTLQGVEGSLSSTDTQYF
d_call: TRBD1; v_call: TRBV11-3; j_call: TRBJ1-5; clone_size: few; cdr3_nt: TGTGCCAGCAGCCTAGGGGGCAAGGGCAATCAGCCCCAGCATTTT; cdr3_aa: CASSLGGKGNQPQHF